This T cell receptor (beta chain) was captured by sequencing in a study of blood T cells in healthy people across ages (dated by TCRdb to between 2015 and 2016). Turning to the overall study: In model experiments, template switching captured roughly one uniquely barcoded TCR beta cDNA molecule for every two T cells. The study analyzed two additional independent replicas of 1 million unique cDNA reads from the same blood draw for two donors, one aged 18 to 30 and one aged 80 or older. Using deep sequencing normalized with unique cDNA molecular identifiers, the study measured how TCR beta repertoire diversity changes with age. To avoid experimental bias, donors of different ages were spread randomly across the sequencing lanes. The donors were split into four age groups: young (average around 15 years), middle-aged (39), aged (about 56) and long-lived (about 74). General findings and caveats noted by the study authors: Total diversity estimates from one million sequenced T cells were considered lower bounds and underestimates. Because the CMV infection status of the donors was unknown, age-related changes in expanded clonotypes may potentially have been confounded. Compared with the aged group, the long-lived group had more naive CD4+ T cells, fewer expanded clones and increased TCR diversity, a pattern suggesting age selection. Observed TCR beta diversity per million T cells fell roughly linearly with age, and a significant reduction was already apparent by age roughly 40. The percentage of naive T cells measured by flow cytometry correlated strongly with observed TCR beta diversity. Since profiling was done on bulk unsorted PBMCs, naive and antigen-experienced compartments could not be conclusively compared.

Libraries were constructed by 5' RACE. Instrument used: Illumina HiSeq 2500. A second PCR of about 7 to 12 cycles was performed with a sample-barcoded 5' primer and a J-beta primer mix. Each TCR beta cDNA molecule received a unique molecular identifier from a template-switch 5' adaptor carrying 12 random nucleotides. Each sample yielded at least 3 million CDR3-containing paired-end reads. First-strand cDNA synthesis was performed from all RNA using the Mint cDNA synthesis kit, with priming by a TRBC-specific oligonucleotide. Following uracil-DNA glycosylase treatment, all cDNA underwent a first 18-cycle PCR with the universal primers M1SS and BC2_uni_R. As for how the authors treated the data: For normalization, 1 million high-quality reads were randomly selected from each sample, with every read carrying a distinct molecular identifier. Instead of being binned into consensus sequences, reads that shared molecular identifiers were thrown out. MiTCR, run with a Q25 quality threshold and the strictest error-elimination algorithm, handled CDR3 identification, clonotype clustering and error correction. A nonparametric unseen species model with Euler transformation was used to estimate a lower bound on total TCR beta diversity. TCRdb reworked the public reads: Q25 trimming with fastp, MiXCR clone assembly, productive beta chains retained. Entries that share a CDR3 protein sequence are merged under the most common genes and DNA. TCRdb, not the authors, supplied the V and J calls. The sample has some 1.5 million distinct CDR3 sequences on record, 28% of them singletons. Approximately 7.7% of the sample is held by the ten biggest clonotypes.

The donors were 40 or so Caucasian individuals from Russia, aged roughly 6 to 90 years, who were systemically healthy. Around 10 milliliters of peripheral blood were collected from each donor into EDTA-treated Vacutainer tubes. Ficoll-Paque density-gradient centrifugation was used to isolate PBMCs, with at least 7 million obtained per sample. Total RNA, at least 6 micrograms per sample, was extracted from PBMCs with Trizol reagent. For every donor, flow cytometry on a PBMC aliquot measured the percentage of naive CD45RAhigh/CD27high T cells. A word on this clonotype: Its antigen is not yet known. No much larger clone exists at a distance of one base, and base qualities are not known.

V is reduced by 5 bases and J by 5 bases, leaving a spacing of 9 bases between them. The CDR3, from cysteine to phenylalanine, totals 12 residues. The only DNA kept is the CDR3, 36 bases in frame from the first base. Sequences MNHNS (CDR1) and SASEGT (CDR2) are obtained from the germline V gene. Recombination joined TRBV6-1 with TRBJ2-5; the D segment cannot be called with confidence. This receptor was obtained from a young woman in good health. Sequences were obtained from blood. The DNA sequence is TGTGCCAGCAGTACCCTAGGGGAGACCCAGTACTTC. This sequence encodes CASSTLGETQYF.